This is a list of T cell receptor beta chains from one sample in a study of regulatory T cells in long-lasting Graves disease. Using its own MiXCR run on the multiplex PCR reads, TCRdb lists one record per CDR3 protein. In the table there are around 400,000 distinct CDR3 sequences, roughly 25% of which are singletons. Sequences were derived from peripheral blood mononuclear cells (PBMCs), sampled when the disease was refractory, from a patient treated with antithyroid drugs. The receptors originated from a woman aged 40 to 50 with Graves disease. Both conserved end residues are part of each CDR3. The order of the fields is V gene, clone size, D gene, J gene, CDR3 DNA, CDR3 protein. D genes are given only for firm matches. Clone size is given for some rows only: seen once, a few or many times, or a class if the clone is expanded.

>TRBV28|many|TRBD1|TRBJ2-7
TGTGCCAGCAGCCTTTCGGGACAGGGGGCCCACGAGCAGTACTTC
CASSLSGQGAHEQYF
>TRBV7-9|.|.|TRBJ2-3
TGTGCCAGCAGCAGCGAAGGGGGTACGCAGTATTTT
CASSSEGGTQYF
>TRBV30|.|.|TRBJ2-7
TGTGCCTGGTCGGTCGAGGGCTACGAGCAGTACTTC
CAWSVEGYEQYF
>TRBV30|many|.|TRBJ2-5
TGTGCCTGTGGTCGGGGAGGAGAGACCCAGTACTTC
CACGRGGETQYF
>TRBV5-1|few|.|TRBJ1-5
TGCGCCAGCAGCCCGCTGGGAGGGACAAATCAGCCCCAGCATTTT
CASSPLGGTNQPQHF
>TRBV6-5|.|TRBD2|TRBJ2-7
TGTGCCAGCAGTTACCTAGCGGGAGGGCCCTACGAGCAGTACTTC
CASSYLAGGPYEQYF
>TRBV6-9|.|.|TRBJ1-6
TGTGCCAGCAGTTACGGGAGGGTGGGGGATTCACCCCTCCACTTT
CASSYGRVGDSPLHF
>TRBV20-1|many|.|TRBJ1-4
TGCAGTGCTAGAGTGGCAGCTACTAATGAAAAACTGTTTTTT
CSARVAATNEKLFF
>TRBV2|many|.|TRBJ2-5
TGTGCCAGCAGTGAAGCGCTTCTTGCAGGGAGGGGGGAGACCCAGTACTTC
CASSEALLAGRGETQYF
>TRBV6-1|.|TRBD1|TRBJ1-5
TGTGCCAGCAGTCGGGACAGGGCCTCGGGCGTCCCCAATCAGCCCCAGCATTTT
CASSRDRASGVPNQPQHF
>TRBV29-1|.|.|TRBJ2-3
TGCAGCGCTCAGATAGTTGATACGCAGTATTTT
CSAQIVDTQYF
>TRBV4-1|.|.|TRBJ2-6
TGCGCCAGCACAGGGGACTCTGGGGCCAACGTCCTGACTTTC
CASTGDSGANVLTF
>TRBV28|many|.|TRBJ2-7
TGTGCCAGCAGTTTCCAGGTTACCTACGAGCAGTACTTC
CASSFQVTYEQYF
>TRBV19|.|TRBD2|TRBJ2-1
TGTGCCAGTAGTATTTTCTCTAGCGGGACCGTCTACAATGAGCAGTTCTTC
CASSIFSSGTVYNEQFF
>TRBV4-1|.|TRBD1|TRBJ2-5
TGCGCCAGCAGCCCAGACAGGGAAGTAGGAGAGACCCAGTACTTC
CASSPDREVGETQYF
>TRBV7-9|many|.|TRBJ2-7
TGTGCCAGCACCCTAGACGAGGGAGTGAGGAGTTACGAGCAGTACTTC
CASTLDEGVRSYEQYF
>TRBV2|.|TRBD1|TRBJ1-1
TGTGCCAGCAGCCCCCGGACAGGGGGATTAATCACTGAAGCTTTCTTT
CASSPRTGGLITEAFF
>TRBV20-1|few|TRBD2|TRBJ2-5
TGCAGTGCTATTAGCGGGAGAGAGACCCAGTACTTC
CSAISGRETQYF
>TRBV27|.|.|TRBJ1-5
TGTGCCAACAGTTTCCCCAATCAGCCCCAGCATTTT
CANSFPNQPQHF
>TRBV9|.|.|TRBJ1-3
TGTGCCAGCAGCGTCGGACTGCTGAGCTCTGGAAACACCATATATTTT
CASSVGLLSSGNTIYF
>TRBV7-3|many|.|TRBJ2-7
TGTGCCAGCAGCATTCTAGGGGAGTACGAGCAGTACTTC
CASSILGEYEQYF
>TRBV5-5|few|.|TRBJ2-7
TGTGCCAGCAGCTTGGAGGCTAGCGTAACCCCAAGATGGTACGAGCAGTACTTC
CASSLEASVTPRWYEQYF
>TRBV5-1|.|.|TRBJ1-1
TGCGCCAGCAGCCTCGGAGGGCCTCTGAAGGAAGCTTTCTTT
CASSLGGPLKEAFF
>TRBV3-1|.|TRBD1|TRBJ2-2
TGTGCCAGCAGCCAGAACAGGGGGCGTGGGGAGCTGTTTTTT
CASSQNRGRGELFF
>TRBV11-1|few|.|TRBJ2-7
TGTGCCAGCAGCTTAATGGTGGCCTACGAGCAGTACTTC
CASSLMVAYEQYF
>TRBV20-1|.|TRBD2|TRBJ2-4
TGCAGTGCTCCGACTAGCGGAATCAAAAACATTCAGTACTTC
CSAPTSGIKNIQYF
>TRBV2|many|TRBD1|TRBJ1-5
TGTGCCAGCAGTGGGGCGACAGGGCCCAATCAGCCCCAGCATTTT
CASSGATGPNQPQHF
>TRBV28|.|.|TRBJ2-3
TGTGCCAGCAGGGGCAGGGCAGATACGCAGTATTTT
CASRGRADTQYF
>TRBV10-3|.|.|TRBJ1-1
TGTGCCATCAGTGACAGAGGGCCTGAAGCTTTCTTT
CAISDRGPEAFF
>TRBV13|.|.|TRBJ2-1
TGTGCCAGCAGCTTCCGACTGGATTACAATGAGCAGTTCTTC
CASSFRLDYNEQFF
>TRBV20-1|few|TRBD1|TRBJ2-7
TGCAGTGCTACCCCTATGACAGGGGTTCTGTACTTC
CSATPMTGVLYF
>TRBV5-1|few|.|TRBJ2-1
TGCGCCAGCAGTTCTACCGACTGGAATGAGCAGTTCTTC
CASSSTDWNEQFF